The 23 T cell receptor beta chains below were found in one sample sequenced in a study of naive and memory T cell subsets. Both TRBC1 and TRBC2 were covered by a beta constant-region primer of two equimolar oligonucleotides. Four rounds of PCR amplified the ligated cDNA using nested alpha and beta constant-region primers plus SP2. TCRdb reprocessed the UMI-ligation and nested PCR reads via MiXCR and lists one record per CDR3 protein. The sample shows about 120,000 distinct CDR3 sequences, 30% to 45% of them seen only once. Material: central memory CD4+ T cells from blood. These receptor sequences come from a human donor in good health.

This clonotype was observed a few times. The chain carries TRBV7-2 and TRBJ1-5; 7 nucleotides align to TRBD1. V lost 5 bases to trimming and J lost 0 bases; unmatched junction nucleotides: 7. This CDR3 spans 16 amino acids. The germline V gene encodes CDR1 SGHTA and CDR2 FQGNSA. CDR3 coding DNA: TGTGCCAGCAGCGAAATGGGGACAGTTAGCAATCAGCCCCAGCATTTT. Residues: CASSEMGTVSNQPQHF. Using reference TRBV7-2 and TRBJ1-5 for the parts outside the CDR3, the full variable domain is GAGVSQSPSNKVTEKGKDVELRCDPISGHTALYWYRQSLGQGLEFLIYFQGNSAPDKSGLPSDRFSAERTGGSVSTLTIQRTQQEDSAVYLCASSEMGTVSNQPQHFGDGTRLSIL.

As for this clonotype: This may arise from a read error, as a much more abundant clone is one base away. The chain uses TRBV28 and TRBJ2-3; 10 nucleotides align to TRBD1. V gave up 10 bases and J gave up 1 base; unmatched junction bases: 2. Germline V gene data show CDR1 as MDHEN and CDR2 as SYDVKM. The CDR3 contains 13 residues. In DNA, the CDR3 is TGTGCCAACGGGACAGGGGGCACAGATACGCAGTATTTT. It codes for CANGTGGTDTQYF.

The rearrangement links TRBV20-1 to TRBJ1-2, with TRBD1 matching 7 bases. Looked up from germline, CDR1 is DFQATT and CDR2 is SNEGSKA (reference sequence). With V trimmed by 0 bases and J by 7 bases, 14 bases remained unmatched. The CDR3 sequence is 16 residues long. Written as DNA, the CDR3 is TGCAGTGCTAGAGATCAGGGGGGCAGCCCGACCTCTGGCTACACCTTC. The encoded protein is CSARDQGGSPTSGYTF.

The genes are TRBV27 and TRBJ2-3; 8 bases align to TRBD2. This CDR3 is 17 amino acids long. V trimming: 5 bases; J trimming: 1 base; junction bases outside the gene matches: 11. Germline assignment: CDR1 MNHEY and CDR2 SMNVEV (reference sequence). For the CDR3, the DNA is TGTGCCAGCAGTCCCGGGGTTGGGACTAGAGGCACAGATACGCAGTATTTT. This sequence encodes CASSPGVGTRGTDTQYF.

The genes are TRBV28 and TRBJ2-7; 8 positions match TRBD1. CDR1 and CDR2 from the germline V gene are MDHEN and SYDVKM. This CDR3 has 14 amino acids. V gave up 8 bases and J gave up 2 bases; unmatched junction bases: 8. The CDR3 reads CASQRTGKTYEQYF. CDR3 bases: TGTGCCAGCCAAAGGACAGGGAAAACCTACGAGCAGTACTTC.

This sequence joins TRBV29-1 and TRBJ1-1, with D hard to call. CDR1 and CDR2 (germline): SQVTM, ANQGSEA. The CDR3 totals 14 residues. V dropped 7 bases and J dropped 1 base, with 16 bases sitting between them. The CDR3 is CSAIPPQRNTEAFF. As DNA, the CDR3 is TGCAGCGCTATCCCCCCACAGAGGAACACTGAAGCTTTCTTT.

The V gene is TRBV20-1, the J gene TRBJ1-6, with D hard to call. V gave up 5 bases and J gave up 10 bases, with 12 bases separating them. Looked up from germline, CDR1 is DFQATT and CDR2 is SNEGSKA (reference sequence). This CDR3 is built from 12 residues. The CDR3 loop is CSAYNPGSPLHF. As DNA, the CDR3 is TGCAGTGCTTATAATCCGGGATCACCCCTCCACTTT.

The chain employs TRBV6-1 and TRBJ2-3; D call uncertain. V was shortened by 7 bases and J by 0 bases, with 11 bases between the two germline ends. This CDR3 region has 14 residues. Germline CDR1 MNHNS, CDR2 SASEGT. CDR3 protein: CASTHITSTDTQYF. The DNA of the CDR3 is TGTGCCAGCACCCATATAACTAGCACAGATACGCAGTATTTT.

In this sample, this clonotype turned up a few times. V gene TRBV7-9 combines with J gene TRBJ2-6; D not resolved. Germline loops: CDR1 SEHNR, CDR2 FQNEAQ (reference sequence). The CDR3 covers 16 residues. V shed 0 bases and J shed 0 bases, with 6 bases lying between them. CDR3 nucleotide sequence: TGTGCCAGCAGCTTAGCTGGTTCCTCTGGGGCCAACGTCCTGACTTTC. This encodes CASSLAGSSGANVLTF. Variable domain in full (rest from reference TRBV7-9 and TRBJ2-6): DTGVSQNPRHKITKRGQNVTFRCDPISEHNRLYWYRQTLGQGPEFLTYFQNEAQLEKSRLLSDRFSAERPKGSFSTLEIQRTEQGDSAMYLCASSLAGSSGANVLTFGAGSRLTVL.

This clonotype appeared many times. V is TRBV7-3 and J is TRBJ2-1, with 7 bases fitting TRBD1. The ends lost 4 bases at V and 0 bases at J; junction bases unmatched: 3. CDR3 length equals 15 residues. The V gene's germline CDR1 is SGHTA and CDR2 FQGTGA. CDR3 loop: CASSSTGSSYNEQFF. DNA for the CDR3: TGTGCCAGCAGCTCGACAGGGAGCTCCTACAATGAGCAGTTCTTC.

Only a few counts were recorded for this clonotype. The V and J genes are TRBV20-1 and TRBJ2-2, with D perhaps matching TRBD1 or TRBD2 (5 bases each). Trimming pared 6 bases from V and 12 bases from J, leaving 20 bases between. Germline lookup yields CDR1 DFQATT and CDR2 SNEGSKA (reference sequence). The CDR3 runs 13 residues. The CDR3 loop is CSAHPGPQRQLFF. In DNA form, the CDR3 reads TGCAGTGCCCACCCGGGACCCCAGAGGCAGCTGTTTTTT.

The chain carries TRBV20-1 and TRBJ2-2; tentatively, D is TRBD1 or TRBD2 (5 bases each). Germline CDR1 DFQATT, CDR2 SNEGSKA (reference sequence). CDR3 size: 16 residues. V was cut by 0 bases and J by 4 bases, with 15 bases left in between. The CDR3 protein is CSARDPSVGPTGELFF. The DNA for the CDR3 is TGCAGTGCTAGAGATCCCAGTGTGGGACCCACCGGGGAGCTGTTTTTT.

This chain links TRBV11-2 with TRBJ2-3; 8 positions agree with TRBD2. Germline CDR1 reads SGHAT; CDR2 reads FQNNGV. This CDR3 spans 16 amino acids. Trimming at V came to 5 bases and at J to 4 bases, leaving 11 bases not matched to a gene. The DNA for the CDR3 is TGTGCCAGCAGCAAGGGACTAGTCGTTTCCGCAGATACGCAGTATTTT. Encoded protein: CASSKGLVVSADTQYF. Full variable domain (rest looked up from reference TRBV11-2 and TRBJ2-3): EAGVAQSPRYKIIEKRQSVAFWCNPISGHATLYWYQQILGQGPKLLIQFQNNGVVDDSQLPKDRFSAERLKGVDSTLKIQPAKLEDSAVYLCASSKGLVVSADTQYFGPGTRLTVL.

This clonotype was observed once. The V and J genes are TRBV7-7 and TRBJ2-5; 7 bases are shared with TRBD2. Germline V gene sequence: CDR1 SSHAT, CDR2 FNYEAQ (reference sequence). The CDR3 runs 16 residues. V trimming: 1 base; J trimming: 2 bases; junction bases outside the gene matches: 7. The CDR3 bases are TGTGCCAGCAGCTTAGTGGGGGGGTTGGGGCAAGAGACCCAGTACTTC. Amino acids: CASSLVGGLGQETQYF.

This chain links TRBV5-1 with TRBJ2-7; D is unresolved. Trimming took 5 bases from V and 3 from J, leaving 9 bases between them. The CDR3 length is 12 residues. The germline gives CDR1 SGHRS, CDR2 YFSETQ. The CDR3: CASRNDIYEQYF. The CDR3 coding sequence is TGCGCCAGCAGAAACGACATCTACGAGCAGTACTTC.

CDR3 region: CASSAPGGTSGYNEQFF. CDR3 nucleotide sequence: TGTGCCAGCAGCGCACCGGGGGGGACTAGCGGCTACAATGAGCAGTTCTTC. The rearrangement joins TRBV9 to TRBJ2-1; 11 bases align to TRBD2. Germline CDR1 reads SGDLS; CDR2 reads YYNGEE. V lost 3 bases to trimming and J lost 3 bases; unmatched junction nucleotides: 8. CDR3 size: 17 residues. Full variable domain (outside the CDR3, taken from reference TRBV9 and TRBJ2-1): DSGVTQTPKHLITATGQRVTLRCSPRSGDLSVYWYQQSLDQGLQFLIQYYNGEERAKGNILERFSAQQFPDLHSELNLSSLELGDSALYFCASSAPGGTSGYNEQFFGPGTRLTVL.

V usage is TRBV28 and J usage is TRBJ2-7; D might be TRBD2 (6 bases). Looked up from germline, CDR1 is MDHEN and CDR2 is SYDVKM. The CDR3 is 15 residues long. The germline V and J ends were trimmed by 2 bases and 4 bases, with 15 bases remaining between them. The CDR3 region has the DNA TGTGCCAGCAGTTTAAGCGGGCCTGGAATTTACGAGCAGTACTTC. Translated, it gives CASSLSGPGIYEQYF.

The chain couples TRBV11-2 to TRBJ1-1; 7 positions agree with TRBD1. Germline CDR1 SGHAT, CDR2 FQNNGV. Unmatched junction bases numbered 11, after V lost 8 bases and J lost 5 bases. CDR3 length: 14 amino acids. The CDR3 protein is CASRSMTGRTEAFF. DNA for the CDR3: TGTGCCAGCCGATCGATGACAGGGCGAACTGAAGCTTTCTTT.

In nucleotides, the CDR3 is TGTGCCAGCATGATCTCTGGGGCCAACGTCCTGACTTTC. It specifies CASMISGANVLTF. This chain joins TRBV28 and TRBJ2-6; D is unresolved. Germline V gene sequence: CDR1 MDHEN, CDR2 SYDVKM. The CDR3 spans 13 residues. Trimming removed 7 bases at V and 0 bases at J, with 4 bases between.

This chain joins TRBV15 and TRBJ2-1; 7 positions agree with TRBD2. Germline-derived CDR1 and CDR2 are LNHNV and YYDKDF (reference sequence). The V and J ends lost 0 bases and 7 bases, in that order; junction bases with no gene match: 6. The CDR3 contains 15 residues. CDR3 DNA sequence: TGTGCCACCAGCAGAGAAAGACTAGCTAGGAATGAGCAGTTCTTC. It codes for CATSRERLARNEQFF. Drawing the rest from reference TRBV15 and TRBJ2-1, the complete variable domain is DAMVIQNPRYQVTQFGKPVTLSCSQTLNHNVMYWYQQKSSQAPKLLFHYYDKDFNNEADTPDNFQSRRPNTSFCFLDIRSPGLGDTAMYLCATSRERLARNEQFFGPGTRLTVL.

The chain is built from TRBV27 and TRBJ2-5; TRBD1 matches 8 bases. Germline assignment: CDR1 MNHEY and CDR2 SMNVEV (reference sequence). The CDR3 loop spans 16 amino acids. The V gene end was trimmed by 6 bases and the J gene end by 5 bases; junction bases not matched to a gene: 14. CDR3 nucleotide sequence: TGTGCCAGCAGGCGGAGGGGGCAGGGGGCCGGGGAGACCCAGTACTTC. Protein product: CASRRRGQGAGETQYF.

The chain employs TRBV7-2 and TRBJ2-3; either TRBD1 or TRBD2 may fit D (6 bases each). Looked up from germline, CDR1 is SGHTA and CDR2 is FQGNSA. Between the trimmed V and J ends, which lost 5 bases and 4 bases, there was a span of 16 bases. This CDR3 is 15 amino acids long. CDR3 in amino acids: CASSPPGGRADTQYF. DNA for the CDR3: TGTGCCAGCAGCCCACCCGGGGGCCGGGCAGATACGCAGTATTTT.

The V and J genes are TRBV6-5 and TRBJ2-7, with TRBD1 matching 9 bases. V was clipped by 0 bases and J by 3 bases; unmatched bases: 6. The CDR3 extends over 16 amino acids. Germline loops: CDR1 MNHEY, CDR2 SVGAGI. Here the CDR3 DNA reads TGTGCCAGCAGTTACTCGAGTCCGGGACAGGGCTACGAGCAGTACTTC. Translating gives CASSYSSPGQGYEQYF.